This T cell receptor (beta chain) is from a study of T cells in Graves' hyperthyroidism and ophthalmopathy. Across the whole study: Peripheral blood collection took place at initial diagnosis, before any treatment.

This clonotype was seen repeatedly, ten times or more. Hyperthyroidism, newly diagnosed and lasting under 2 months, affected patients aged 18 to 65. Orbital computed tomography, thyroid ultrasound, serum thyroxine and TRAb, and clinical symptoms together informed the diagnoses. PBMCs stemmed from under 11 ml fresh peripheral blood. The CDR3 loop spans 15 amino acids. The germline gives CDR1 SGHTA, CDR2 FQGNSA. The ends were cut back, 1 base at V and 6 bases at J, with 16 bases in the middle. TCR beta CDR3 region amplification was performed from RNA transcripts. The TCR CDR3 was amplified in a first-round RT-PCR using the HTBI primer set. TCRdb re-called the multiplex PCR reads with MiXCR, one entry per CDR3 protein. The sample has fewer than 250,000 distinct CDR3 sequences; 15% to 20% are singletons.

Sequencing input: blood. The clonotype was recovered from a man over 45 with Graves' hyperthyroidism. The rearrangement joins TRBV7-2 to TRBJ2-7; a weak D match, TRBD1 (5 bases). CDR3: CASSLVAGRVSEQYF. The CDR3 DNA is TGTGCCAGCAGCTTAGTAGCAGGGCGAGTCTCCGAGCAGTACTTC.